These 25 T cell receptor beta chains were all obtained from the same sample, sequenced in a study of human T cells and chemical hapten exposure. Time point reported: pre-sensitization, week 0. Stated treatment: therapeutic diphenylcyclopropenone sensitization with weekly scalp DPC. Each CDR3 protein is one row after TCRdb ran MiXCR on the RACE reads. Seen here are about 80,000 distinct CDR3 sequences, about 15% observed once, and the top ten hold 3.5% to 6%. Specimen: whole blood, collected in connection with sensitization to the hapten diphenylcyclopropenone (DPC). The receptors stem from a woman aged 45-65 years with alopecia areata. Some clones in this sample may be carry-over from other donors' samples.

This clonotype has a handful of counts. CDR3 loop: CASSPYPATGYGNTIYF. The CDR3 nucleotides read TGTGCCAGCTCACCCTATCCCGCGACAGGTTATGGAAACACCATATATTTT. The chain has TRBV18 and TRBJ1-3; maybe TRBD1 (6 bases). Trimming left V 3 bases short and J 3 bases short, with 18 bases between. This CDR3 spans 17 amino acids. Germline CDR1 is KGHSH and CDR2 is LQKENI.

The chain employs TRBV7-9 and TRBJ2-3; 10 bases align to TRBD2. CDR3 length: 15 residues. Germline loops: CDR1 SEHNR, CDR2 FQNEAQ (reference sequence). Trimming at V came to 4 bases and at J to 2 bases, leaving 3 bases not matched to a gene. For the CDR3, the DNA is TGTGCCAGCAGCTCACTAGCGGGACCCACAGATACGCAGTATTTT. Residues: CASSSLAGPTDTQYF.

This clonotype appeared a single time. This chain joins TRBV18 and TRBJ2-1; 12 positions agree with TRBD1. Germline V CDR1 and CDR2: KGHSH, LQKENI. The CDR3 is 16 residues long. The junction had 6 bases not matched to a gene; V was cut back by 7 bases and J by 2 bases. As DNA, the CDR3 is TGTGCCAGCTTCATCGGGACAGGGGGCCCCTACAATGAGCAGTTCTTC. As protein: CASFIGTGGPYNEQFF.

The chain combines TRBV18 with TRBJ2-5; 9 positions agree with TRBD1. The V gene end was trimmed by 3 bases and the J gene end by 5 bases; junction bases not matched to a gene: 7. From germline, CDR1 is KGHSH and CDR2 LQKENI. This CDR3 has 15 amino acids. The CDR3 nucleotides read TGTGCCAGCTCACCTCGGGAACAGGGGGCCGAGACCCAGTACTTC. This codes for CASSPREQGAETQYF.

The chain employs TRBV6-5 and TRBJ2-1; D not resolved. Germline CDR1 MNHEY, CDR2 SVGAGI. The CDR3 is made up of 15 amino acids. V was clipped by 0 bases and J by 0 bases, with 6 bases between them. This CDR3 is CASSYSSASYNEQFF. CDR3 nucleotide sequence: TGTGCCAGCAGTTACTCGAGTGCCTCCTACAATGAGCAGTTCTTC.

This clonotype was seen at least ten times. The chain combines TRBV19 with TRBJ1-2; D gene ambiguous. This CDR3 is built from 12 residues. The ends were cut back, 7 bases at V and 2 bases at J, with 8 bases in the middle. The V gene's germline CDR1 is LNHDA and CDR2 SQIVND (reference sequence). This chain's CDR3 is CASTGRNYGYTF. In DNA form, the CDR3 reads TGTGCCAGTACCGGACGGAACTATGGCTACACCTTC.

This clonotype has just a few counts. The rearrangement joins TRBV7-9 to TRBJ2-7, with 7 bases lining up with TRBD1. Germline V gene sequence: CDR1 SEHNR, CDR2 FQNEAQ (reference sequence). V was clipped by 5 bases and J by 2 bases; unmatched bases: 6. The CDR3 loop spans 14 amino acids. The CDR3 sequence is CASSPPGQTYEQYF. The CDR3 DNA reads as TGTGCCAGCAGCCCACCGGGACAGACCTACGAGCAGTACTTC.

This clonotype was recorded at least ten times. The chain links TRBV5-5 to TRBJ2-1, with 8 nucleotides matching TRBD2. CDR3 size: 16 residues. With V trimmed by 3 bases and J by 4 bases, 9 bases remained unmatched. Per germline, CDR1 SGHKS and CDR2 YYEKEE (reference sequence). CDR3 sequence reads: CASSSRLTSVYNEQFF. CDR3 nucleotides: TGTGCCAGCAGCTCCCGACTGACTAGCGTGTACAATGAGCAGTTCTTC.

The chain combines TRBV20-1 with TRBJ2-7, with D maybe TRBD2 (6 bases). The germline V gene encodes CDR1 DFQATT and CDR2 SNEGSKA (reference sequence). This CDR3 is built from 11 residues. The V end was cut by 6 bases, the J end by 7 bases, with 13 bases between. As DNA, the CDR3 is TGCAGTGCCAAGACTAGTCGGGAGCAGTACTTC. It translates to CSAKTSREQYF.

There are a few counts of this clonotype. V and J are TRBV29-1 and TRBJ1-1; 7 bases are shared with TRBD1. The CDR3 sequence is 14 residues long. With 5 bases clipped from V and 0 bases from J, the junction kept 6 bases outside the gene matches. From germline, CDR1 is SQVTM and CDR2 ANQGSEA. The CDR3 bases are TGCAGCGTTAGAGACAGGGCCATGAACACTGAAGCTTTCTTT. Protein sequence: CSVRDRAMNTEAFF.

In its sample, this clonotype was seen a few times. CDR3 sequence reads: CASSEGQGSYNEQFF. In DNA, the CDR3 is TGTGCCAGCAGTGAGGGACAGGGCTCCTACAATGAGCAGTTCTTC. J is TRBJ2-1 and V is TRBV2; 9 positions match TRBD1. Germline CDR1 is SNHLY and CDR2 is FYNNEI. The CDR3 consists of 15 residues. J lost 0 bases, V lost 3 bases, and 0 bases had no gene match.

J is TRBJ1-5 and V is TRBV9, with 8 bases matching TRBD1. With 7 bases clipped from V and 3 bases from J, the junction kept 9 bases outside the gene matches. The CDR3 length is 15 residues. The germline V gene has CDR1 SGDLS and CDR2 YYNGEE. CDR3 nucleotides: TGTGCCAGCTCAGGGGGCGAACTTCCCAATCAGCCCCAGCATTTT. Protein sequence: CASSGGELPNQPQHF.

This clonotype was seen more than once but under ten times. The rearrangement uses TRBV7-2 and TRBJ1-5, with D hard to call. V was clipped by 6 bases and J by 7 bases, with 13 bases between them. The CDR3 is 13 residues long. Germline lookup yields CDR1 SGHTA and CDR2 FQGNSA. In nucleotides, the CDR3 is TGTGCCAGCAGGGATGGCGTCAAACAGCCCCAGCATTTT. Its protein is CASRDGVKQPQHF.

At least ten counts were recorded for this clonotype. The chain joins TRBV20-1 to TRBJ2-3; TRBD2 agrees at 8 bases. Germline values: CDR1 DFQATT, CDR2 SNEGSKA (reference sequence). V was pared by 6 bases and J by 3 bases, with 17 bases of the junction left unmatched. The CDR3 runs to 17 residues. The chain's CDR3 is CSAGKPSGSGRTDTQYF. The CDR3 nucleotides read TGCAGTGCCGGAAAACCCAGCGGGAGTGGGAGGACAGATACGCAGTATTTT.

This clonotype showed up just a few times. The genes are TRBV3-1 and TRBJ2-7; 7 positions agree with TRBD1. The length of the CDR3 is 13 residues. From germline, CDR1 is LGHDT and CDR2 YNNKEL (reference sequence). The ends lost 1 base at V and 5 bases at J; junction bases unmatched: 2. CDR3 loop: CASSQAGTDEQYF. The CDR3 DNA reads as TGTGCCAGCAGCCAAGCCGGGACAGACGAGCAGTACTTC.

The chain is built from TRBV10-3 and TRBJ2-7, with 10 bases that match TRBD1. J gave up 1 base and V 2 bases, and 5 bases lay outside the gene matches. Germline CDR1 and CDR2: ENHRY and SYGVKD. The CDR3 is made up of 16 amino acids. CDR3 sequence: CAISEPGTGVSYEQYF. CDR3 DNA sequence: TGTGCCATCAGTGAGCCCGGGACAGGGGTTTCCTACGAGCAGTACTTC.

This clonotype came up many times. J is TRBJ1-1 and V is TRBV7-9, with 10 bases that match TRBD1. Trimming took 3 bases from V and 0 from J; bases not matched to a gene: 1. Germline CDR1 reads SEHNR; CDR2 reads FQNEAQ (reference sequence). The CDR3 sequence is 15 residues long. The CDR3: CASSFGTGVNTEAFF. The CDR3 region has the DNA TGTGCCAGCAGCTTCGGGACAGGGGTGAACACTGAAGCTTTCTTT.

In its sample, this clonotype was seen a few times. V is TRBV4-1 and J is TRBJ1-4; possibly TRBD1 for D (5 bases). V was trimmed by 4 bases and J by 5 bases, leaving 17 bases between them. This CDR3 spans 16 amino acids. Per the germline V gene, CDR1 is MGHRA and CDR2 is YSYEKL. The CDR3 protein is CASSLKGRDWNEKLFF. CDR3 in DNA: TGCGCCAGCAGCCTAAAGGGCAGGGATTGGAATGAAAAACTGTTTTTT.

This clonotype was counted between two and nine times. This chain connects TRBV20-1 to TRBJ2-7, with a weak D call TRBD2 (5 bases). Germline CDR1 reads DFQATT; CDR2 reads SNEGSKA (reference sequence). The CDR3 totals 12 residues. The germline V and J ends were trimmed by 6 bases and 5 bases, with 14 bases remaining between them. DNA of the CDR3: TGCAGTGCCAGGAGGACTCGAAACGAGCAGTACTTC. Translated: CSARRTRNEQYF.

This clonotype appeared many times. This chain uses TRBV5-5 with TRBJ2-7; 7 bases agree with TRBD1. CDR3 length: 16 amino acids. Looked up from germline, CDR1 is SGHKS and CDR2 is YYEKEE (reference sequence). J lost 2 bases, V lost 3 bases, and 11 bases had no gene match. In nucleotides, the CDR3 is TGTGCCAGCAGCTCGACTACCGGGACAGCACCCTACGAGCAGTACTTC. It codes for CASSSTTGTAPYEQYF.

The rearrangement uses TRBV28 and TRBJ2-3; 10 positions agree with TRBD2. Looked up from germline, CDR1 is MDHEN and CDR2 is SYDVKM. This CDR3 has 15 amino acids. Trimming removed 11 bases from V and 3 bases from J; junction bases left unmatched: 11. This CDR3 reads CALSSGSRLTDTQYF. The CDR3, as DNA: TGTGCCCTATCTAGCGGGAGCCGGCTGACAGATACGCAGTATTTT.

This clonotype was recorded a few times. The genes are TRBV4-2 and TRBJ1-1; 9 nucleotides align to TRBD1. This CDR3 has 14 amino acids. V shed 5 bases, J shed 3 bases, and the junction held 4 bases outside the gene matches. CDR1 is LGHNA, CDR2 YNFKEQ, per germline. This CDR3 reads CASSSTGGDTEAFF. As DNA, the CDR3 is TGTGCCAGCAGCTCGACAGGGGGAGACACTGAAGCTTTCTTT.

There are a few counts of this clonotype. J is TRBJ2-5 and V is TRBV29-1; 7 nucleotides match TRBD2. V trimming: 7 bases; J trimming: 1 base; junction bases outside the gene matches: 3. This CDR3 has 12 residues. CDR1 and CDR2 from the germline V gene are SQVTM and ANQGSEA. This chain's CDR3 is CSAWTSQETQYF. CDR3 in DNA: TGCAGCGCCTGGACTAGCCAAGAGACCCAGTACTTC. Drawing the rest from reference TRBV29-1 and TRBJ2-5, the complete variable domain is SAVISQKPSRDICQRGTSLTIQCQVDSQVTMMFWYRQQPGQSLTLIATANQGSEATYESGFVIDKFPISRPNLTFSTLTVSNMSPEDSSIYLCSAWTSQETQYFGPGTRLLVL.

This clonotype showed up just a few times. The CDR3 sequence: CASSVAPQGADTQYF. The CDR3 nucleotides read TGTGCCAGCAGCGTAGCTCCGCAGGGGGCAGATACGCAGTATTTT. The chain links TRBV9 to TRBJ2-3; 7 nucleotides line up with TRBD1. Trimming removed 0 bases from V and 4 bases from J; junction bases left unmatched: 5. This CDR3 is 15 amino acids long. The V gene's germline CDR1 is SGDLS and CDR2 YYNGEE. Filled out from reference TRBV9 and TRBJ2-3, the complete variable domain reads DSGVTQTPKHLITATGQRVTLRCSPRSGDLSVYWYQQSLDQGLQFLIQYYNGEERAKGNILERFSAQQFPDLHSELNLSSLELGDSALYFCASSVAPQGADTQYFGPGTRLTVL.

J is TRBJ2-7 and V is TRBV6-5, with a tentative D call TRBD1 (6 bases). Trimming removed 4 bases at V and 6 bases at J, with 13 bases between. Germline values: CDR1 MNHEY, CDR2 SVGAGI. The CDR3 is 13 residues long. The DNA of the CDR3 is TGTGCCAGCAGTTTCACCCAGGGGAGCGAGCAGTACTTC. This codes for CASSFTQGSEQYF.